The text below deals with one T cell receptor beta chain. The data were taken from a study of blood T cell repertoires in COVID-19. Participants came from some 23 US areas, aged about 18 to 95 years. V shed 8 bases and J shed 5 bases, with 10 bases lying between them. CDR3 length: 13 residues. CDR1 ENHRY and CDR2 SYGVKD come from the germline V gene. Clones were sequenced by immunoSEQ multiplex PCR, and TCRdb holds only the in-frame ones, with some missing. The sample includes under 300,000 clones, approximately 88% of them seen just once. The rearrangement links TRBV10-3 to TRBJ1-6; the D gene is possibly TRBD1 (6 bases). This receptor was taken from a middle-aged woman who had been exposed to COVID-19. Material: PBMCs or T cells enriched from blood (not recorded which). Here the CDR3 DNA reads TGTGCCATCTCCGGGACAAATAATTCACCCCTCCACTTT. It encodes CAISGTNNSPLHF.